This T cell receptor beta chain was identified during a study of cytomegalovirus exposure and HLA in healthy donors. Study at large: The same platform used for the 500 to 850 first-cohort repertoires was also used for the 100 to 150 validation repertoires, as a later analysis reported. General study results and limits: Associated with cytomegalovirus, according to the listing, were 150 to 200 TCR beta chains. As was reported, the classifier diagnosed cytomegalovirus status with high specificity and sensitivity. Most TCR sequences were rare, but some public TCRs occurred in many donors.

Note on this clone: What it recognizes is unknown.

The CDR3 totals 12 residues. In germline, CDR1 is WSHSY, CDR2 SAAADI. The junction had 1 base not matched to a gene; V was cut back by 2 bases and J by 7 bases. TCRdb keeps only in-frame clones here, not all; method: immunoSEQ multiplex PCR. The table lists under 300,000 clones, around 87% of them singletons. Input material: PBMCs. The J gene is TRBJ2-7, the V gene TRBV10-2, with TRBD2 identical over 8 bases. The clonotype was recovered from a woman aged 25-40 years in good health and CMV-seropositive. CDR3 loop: CASSESGGEQYF. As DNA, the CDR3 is TGCGCCAGCAGTGAGAGCGGGGGAGAGCAGTACTTC.